The T cell receptor beta chain under discussion was sequenced for a study of T cells in Graves' hyperthyroidism and ophthalmopathy. Amplified regions were TCR beta CDR3 sequences from RNA transcripts. A set of HTBI primers served as the primers for a first-round RT-PCR of the TCR CDR3. From the multiplex PCR reads, TCRdb called clonotypes with MiXCR, one entry per CDR3 protein. The profile shows approximately 300,000 distinct CDR3 sequences, roughly 18% of them singletons. The receptor comes from a middle-aged man with Graves' ophthalmopathy. Specimen: blood.

CDR3 amino acids: CAWMQGLTGNTIYF. CDR3 nucleotide sequence: TGTGCCTGGATGCAGGGACTAACTGGAAACACCATATATTTT. The chain uses TRBV30 and TRBJ1-3; a possible D gene is TRBD1 (5 bases). There are 14 residues in the CDR3. The V gene's germline CDR1 is GTSNPN and CDR2 SVGIG (reference sequence). V was cut by 4 bases and J by 2 bases, with 12 bases left in between.